This entry concerns a single T cell receptor (beta chain). The CDR3 has 15 residues. V dropped 2 bases and J dropped 5; count of bases not matched to a gene: 4. Germline lookup yields CDR1 SGDLS and CDR2 YYNGEE. The data originate from a study of shared T cell receptors in the human thymus. Profiling relied on immunoSEQ multiplex PCR, and the TCRdb table lists in-frame clones only, not all of them. The top ten hold approximately 0.0097% of the sample, which has about 660,000 clones, approximately 89% seen once. This sample was shared with a second study, whose subject was human thymus T cells. That study adds: Each of the donors was a healthy Finnish infant who was undergoing open corrective cardiac surgery for congenital heart defects. Thymic tissue was derived from resections collected during corrective heart surgery.

The genes are TRBV9 and TRBJ2-1; 10 nucleotides match TRBD2. This clonotype was sampled from a boy younger than two with a congenital heart defect. Sequenced input: thymocytes. The CDR3 nucleotides are TGTGCCAGCAGCGTCTGGACTAGCGGTAACAATGAGCAGTTCTTC. Protein product: CASSVWTSGNNEQFF.